This paragraph covers one TCR beta chain sequence. What it binds is unknown. This specimen belongs to a study of blood T cells in healthy people across ages. Looking at the study overall: Per every two T cells, about one barcoded beta molecule was captured by template switching.

A sample-barcoded 5' primer and a J-beta primer mix were used in a second PCR of roughly 7 to 12 cycles. Template switching added a 12-random-nucleotide identifier to every cDNA molecule. Each CDR3 protein gets one entry after TCRdb re-called the 5' RACE reads with MiXCR. Among approximately 490,000 distinct CDR3 sequences, around 24% were seen once, and the ten largest hold 8.5% to 9.5%. This CDR3 contains 14 residues. Germline V gene data show CDR1 as SGHTA and CDR2 as FQGNSA. Germline trimming cut 5 bases from V and 3 bases from J; bases unmatched to any gene: 2. Study-wide results and caveats: Strongly correlated with naive T cell percentage was TCR beta diversity. Older individuals had lower TCR beta diversity per million T cells (the decline was roughly linear).

These data also featured in a second study, about T cells of mothers and their children.

V gene TRBV7-2 combines with J gene TRBJ2-2, with 8 positions matching TRBD1. The sample consisted of blood. The receptor was derived from a boy between 10 and 17 years old in good health. CDR3 residues: CASSRQGHTGELFF. CDR3 sequence (DNA): TGTGCCAGCAGCCGACAGGGGCACACCGGGGAGCTGTTTTTT.